The rows below give T cell receptor beta chains drawn from one sample of a study of blood T cell repertoires in COVID-19. TCRdb keeps only in-frame clones here, not all; method: immunoSEQ multiplex PCR. There are some 100,000 clones in the sample; roughly 89% occur only once, and approximately 5.2% lies in the top ten. What was sequenced was peripheral blood. These receptors came from an elderly woman with active COVID-19. Each CDR3 is given with its conserved first and last residue. The D gene is left open where the match is weak. Expanded clones get a size class; other rows say once, few or many, or leave the size out.

v_call: TRBV15; cdr3_length: 15; d_call: NA; j_call: TRBJ1-5; clone_size: few; cdr3_aa: CATSRGGDSNQPQHF; cdr3_nt: TGTGCCACCAGCAGAGGCGGAGATAGCAATCAGCCCCAGCATTTT
v_call: TRBV7-6; cdr3_length: 15; d_call: TRBD2; j_call: TRBJ2-1; clone_size: NA; cdr3_aa: CASSQRTSGSYEQFF; cdr3_nt: TGTGCCAGCAGCCAGAGGACTAGCGGGAGCTATGAGCAGTTCTTC
v_call: TRBV6-6; cdr3_length: 16; d_call: TRBD1; j_call: TRBJ1-5; clone_size: NA; cdr3_aa: CASSYQDRGRVQPQHF; cdr3_nt: TGTGCCAGCAGTTACCAGGACAGGGGGCGCGTTCAGCCCCAGCATTTT
v_call: TRBV11-1; cdr3_length: 15; d_call: TRBD2; j_call: TRBJ2-7; clone_size: NA; cdr3_aa: CASSLVSGSSYEQYF; cdr3_nt: TGTGCCAGCAGCTTAGTTAGCGGGAGCTCCTACGAGCAGTACTTC
v_call: TRBV29-1; cdr3_length: 15; d_call: TRBD1; j_call: TRBJ2-7; clone_size: NA; cdr3_aa: CSVDSSGTGSAEQYF; cdr3_nt: TGCAGCGTTGATAGCTCCGGGACAGGGTCGGCCGAGCAGTACTTC
v_call: TRBV28; cdr3_length: 15; d_call: NA; j_call: TRBJ1-4; clone_size: NA; cdr3_aa: CASSPRTAPNEKLFF; cdr3_nt: TGTGCCAGCAGTCCCAGGACAGCTCCTAATGAAAAACTGTTTTTT
v_call: TRBV6-5; cdr3_length: 13; d_call: NA; j_call: TRBJ2-3; clone_size: NA; cdr3_aa: CASSSFLEDTQYF; cdr3_nt: TGTGCCAGCAGTTCGTTTCTAGAAGATACGCAGTATTTT
v_call: TRBV28; cdr3_length: 13; d_call: TRBD1; j_call: TRBJ2-5; clone_size: NA; cdr3_aa: CASSLGQGGTQYF; cdr3_nt: TGTGCCAGCAGTTTGGGACAGGGCGGGACCCAGTACTTC
v_call: TRBV29-1; cdr3_length: 14; d_call: TRBD1; j_call: TRBJ2-7; clone_size: NA; cdr3_aa: CSVYKQGDSYEQYF; cdr3_nt: TGCAGCGTTTATAAACAGGGGGACTCCTACGAGCAGTACTTC
v_call: TRBV7-9; cdr3_length: 17; d_call: TRBD2; j_call: TRBJ2-3; clone_size: NA; cdr3_aa: CASSLQLTSGRTDTQYF; cdr3_nt: TGTGCCAGCAGCTTGCAGCTGACTAGCGGGCGTACAGATACGCAGTATTTT
v_call: TRBV9; cdr3_length: 15; d_call: NA; j_call: TRBJ2-3; clone_size: NA; cdr3_aa: CASSVGGTGTDTQYF; cdr3_nt: TGTGCCAGCAGCGTAGGCGGGACCGGAACAGATACGCAGTATTTT
v_call: TRBV2; cdr3_length: 16; d_call: TRBD1; j_call: TRBJ1-1; clone_size: once; cdr3_aa: CASTVTGGLMNTEAFF; cdr3_nt: TGTGCCAGCACTGTTACAGGGGGCCTTATGAACACTGAAGCTTTCTTT
v_call: TRBV12-3/TRBV12-4; cdr3_length: 13; d_call: NA; j_call: TRBJ2-3; clone_size: NA; cdr3_aa: CASSSRDIGTQYF; cdr3_nt: TGTGCCAGCAGTTCCCGGGACATCGGTACGCAGTATTTT
v_call: TRBV15; cdr3_length: 16; d_call: TRBD2; j_call: TRBJ2-1; clone_size: NA; cdr3_aa: CATSRDTSGRAGEQFF; cdr3_nt: TGTGCCACCAGCAGAGATACTAGCGGGAGGGCTGGTGAGCAGTTCTTC
v_call: TRBV28; cdr3_length: 15; d_call: NA; j_call: TRBJ2-1; clone_size: NA; cdr3_aa: CASSLWAGSYNEQFF; cdr3_nt: TGTGCCAGCAGTTTATGGGCAGGATCCTACAATGAGCAGTTCTTC
v_call: TRBV6-2/TRBV6-3; cdr3_length: 12; d_call: NA; j_call: TRBJ2-1; clone_size: few; cdr3_aa: CASSYVRNEQFF; cdr3_nt: TGTGCCAGCAGTTACGTGCGCAATGAGCAGTTCTTC
v_call: TRBV9; cdr3_length: 15; d_call: NA; j_call: TRBJ2-7; clone_size: NA; cdr3_aa: CASSVAAGTAYEQYF; cdr3_nt: TGTGCCAGCAGCGTAGCGGCGGGAACCGCCTACGAGCAGTACTTC
v_call: TRBV6-1; cdr3_length: 16; d_call: NA; j_call: TRBJ2-3; clone_size: NA; cdr3_aa: CASSAAGSWYTDTQYF; cdr3_nt: TGTGCCAGCAGTGCAGCCGGGAGTTGGTACACAGATACGCAGTATTTT
v_call: TRBV11-2; cdr3_length: 11; d_call: NA; j_call: TRBJ2-1; clone_size: NA; cdr3_aa: CASSPRYEQFF; cdr3_nt: TGTGCCAGCAGCCCCCGTTATGAGCAGTTCTTC
v_call: TRBV18; cdr3_length: 14; d_call: TRBD1; j_call: TRBJ2-1; clone_size: NA; cdr3_aa: CASSSGQGKDEQFF; cdr3_nt: TGTGCCAGCTCTTCAGGACAGGGTAAGGATGAGCAGTTCTTC
v_call: TRBV4-1; cdr3_length: 14; d_call: NA; j_call: TRBJ1-2; clone_size: few; cdr3_aa: CASSQDGEGRGYTF; cdr3_nt: TGCGCCAGCAGCCAAGATGGAGAGGGTCGGGGCTACACCTTC
v_call: TRBV5-6; cdr3_length: 12; d_call: NA; j_call: TRBJ2-7; clone_size: NA; cdr3_aa: CASSSFRYEQYF; cdr3_nt: TGTGCCAGCAGCTCTTTTCGCTACGAGCAGTACTTC
v_call: TRBV19; cdr3_length: 15; d_call: TRBD2; j_call: TRBJ2-1; clone_size: NA; cdr3_aa: CASSPGTSGVNEQFF; cdr3_nt: TGTGCCAGTAGCCCCGGGACTAGCGGGGTAAATGAGCAGTTCTTC
v_call: TRBV19; cdr3_length: 14; d_call: TRBD1; j_call: TRBJ1-3; clone_size: few; cdr3_aa: CASREGASGNTIYF; cdr3_nt: TGTGCCAGTCGTGAGGGGGCCTCTGGAAACACCATATATTTT
v_call: TRBV27; cdr3_length: 13; d_call: NA; j_call: TRBJ1-2; clone_size: once; cdr3_aa: CASSYRGGYGYTF; cdr3_nt: TGTGCCAGCAGTTACCGGGGGGGCTATGGCTACACCTTC
v_call: TRBV6-2/TRBV6-3; cdr3_length: 14; d_call: NA; j_call: TRBJ2-5; clone_size: NA; cdr3_aa: CASSQQLPGETQYF; cdr3_nt: TGTGCCAGCAGTCAACAGCTCCCGGGGGAGACCCAGTACTTC
v_call: TRBV6-1; cdr3_length: 15; d_call: TRBD1; j_call: TRBJ1-6; clone_size: NA; cdr3_aa: CASSEWTGVNSPLHF; cdr3_nt: TGTGCCAGCAGTGAGTGGACAGGGGTTAATTCACCCCTCCACTTT
v_call: TRBV4-3; cdr3_length: 18; d_call: NA; j_call: TRBJ2-1; clone_size: NA; cdr3_aa: CASSQGLVTVNPYNEQFF; cdr3_nt: TGCGCCAGCAGCCAAGGACTAGTCACCGTGAACCCTTACAATGAGCAGTTCTTC
v_call: TRBV6-6; cdr3_length: 15; d_call: NA; j_call: TRBJ1-1; clone_size: NA; cdr3_aa: CASSYSWQGEAEAFF; cdr3_nt: TGTGCCAGCAGTTACTCGTGGCAGGGTGAAGCTGAAGCTTTCTTT
v_call: TRBV7-6; cdr3_length: 14; d_call: TRBD2; j_call: TRBJ2-3; clone_size: NA; cdr3_aa: CASSATGGGYTQYF; cdr3_nt: TGTGCCAGCAGCGCAACGGGGGGAGGGTATACGCAGTATTTT
v_call: TRBV19; cdr3_length: 16; d_call: TRBD1; j_call: TRBJ2-7; clone_size: few; cdr3_aa: CASSHSGTGVRGEQYF; cdr3_nt: TGTGCCAGTAGTCATTCCGGGACAGGGGTGAGAGGCGAGCAGTACTTC
v_call: TRBV9; cdr3_length: 14; d_call: TRBD2; j_call: TRBJ2-7; clone_size: NA; cdr3_aa: CASSVGGLAGEQYF; cdr3_nt: TGTGCCAGCAGCGTAGGGGGACTAGCCGGCGAGCAGTACTTC
v_call: TRBV9; cdr3_length: 15; d_call: TRBD1; j_call: TRBJ1-2; clone_size: NA; cdr3_aa: CASSVGTGVGYGYTF; cdr3_nt: TGTGCCAGCAGCGTAGGAACAGGGGTAGGCTATGGCTACACCTTC
v_call: TRBV4-3; cdr3_length: 15; d_call: TRBD1; j_call: TRBJ1-2; clone_size: once; cdr3_aa: CASSERTGGLFGYTF; cdr3_nt: TGCGCCAGCAGCGAACGGACAGGGGGATTATTTGGCTACACCTTC
v_call: TRBV7-2; cdr3_length: 14; d_call: NA; j_call: TRBJ1-2; clone_size: NA; cdr3_aa: CASSLNSPDYGYTF; cdr3_nt: TGTGCCAGCAGCTTAAACAGCCCGGACTATGGCTACACCTTC
v_call: TRBV7-3; cdr3_length: 20; d_call: TRBD1; j_call: TRBJ1-5; clone_size: NA; cdr3_aa: CASSSPNEQGALPERQPQHF; cdr3_nt: TGTGCCAGCAGCTCCCCGAATGAGCAGGGGGCCCTCCCGGAGAGGCAGCCCCAGCATTTT
v_call: TRBV28; cdr3_length: 15; d_call: TRBD1; j_call: TRBJ1-1; clone_size: few; cdr3_aa: CASSLSGQGDTEAFF; cdr3_nt: TGTGCCAGCAGTTTATCGGGACAGGGGGACACTGAAGCTTTCTTT
v_call: TRBV7-3; cdr3_length: 15; d_call: NA; j_call: TRBJ2-3; clone_size: NA; cdr3_aa: CASSLLAIGTDTQYF; cdr3_nt: TGTGCCAGCAGCTTACTAGCGATTGGCACAGATACGCAGTATTTT
v_call: TRBV5-4; cdr3_length: 14; d_call: NA; j_call: TRBJ1-4; clone_size: NA; cdr3_aa: CASSLAANDEKLFF; cdr3_nt: TGTGCCAGCAGCTTGGCCGCGAATGATGAAAAACTGTTTTTT